These 24 T cell receptor beta chains share one sample of origin, sequenced in a study of control samples from healthy donors and cancer patients. Libraries were prepared by immunoSEQ multiplex PCR; TCRdb keeps only in-frame clonotypes and omits some of them. The sample shows about 120,000 clones, 80% to 95% of them seen only once. The material sequenced was PBMCs. The receptors stem from a man older than 75 with head and neck cancer.

The genes are TRBV30 and TRBJ2-5, with 7 positions matching TRBD1. In germline, CDR1 is GTSNPN, CDR2 SVGIG (reference sequence). The J segment lost 1 base and the V segment lost 4 bases, leaving 3 bases of the junction unmatched. The CDR3 loop spans 13 amino acids. CDR3 DNA sequence: TGTGCCTGGACCGGGACAGCCCAAGAGACCCAGTACTTC. Protein sequence: CAWTGTAQETQYF.

This clone has just a few counts. This chain joins TRBV5-1 and TRBJ2-3; 7 bases agree with TRBD2. The CDR3 is 14 residues long. Trimming cost V 4 bases and J 2 bases; bases outside gene matches: 4. Germline CDR1 reads SGHRS; CDR2 reads YFSETQ. The CDR3 spells CASSVSGHTDTQYF. CDR3 DNA: TGCGCCAGCAGCGTTAGCGGGCACACAGATACGCAGTATTTT.

The V call is TRBV18, the J call TRBJ2-3; 7 nucleotides agree with TRBD2. The germline V gene encodes CDR1 KGHSH and CDR2 LQKENI. CDR3 length: 14 residues. V lost 2 bases, J lost 2 bases, and 1 base stayed unmatched. CDR3: CASSPAGDTDTQYF. In DNA form, the CDR3 reads TGTGCCAGCTCACCAGCGGGGGACACAGATACGCAGTATTTT. Full variable domain (remainder filled in from reference TRBV18 and TRBJ2-3): NAGVMQNPRHLVRRRGQEARLRCSPMKGHSHVYWYRQLPEEGLKFMVYLQKENIIDESGMPKERFSAEFPKEGPSILRIQQVVRGDSAAYFCASSPAGDTDTQYFGPGTRLTVL.

The rearrangement joins TRBV10-3 to TRBJ1-1; 9 nucleotides agree with TRBD1. The junction had 6 bases not matched to a gene; V was cut back by 10 bases and J by 0 bases. The CDR3 extends over 14 amino acids. Looked up from germline, CDR1 is ENHRY and CDR2 is SYGVKD. CDR3 nucleotides: TGTGCCACGGAACAGGGGGCCTTGAACACTGAAGCTTTCTTT. Translation gives CATEQGALNTEAFF.

This clone was detected only a few times. This chain uses TRBV4-1 with TRBJ2-1; D gene unclear. The germline V gene has CDR1 MGHRA and CDR2 YSYEKL. The ends were cut back, 2 bases at V and 3 bases at J, with 17 bases in the middle. The length of the CDR3 is 17 residues. The CDR3 here is CASSQYITDSDYNEQFF. The DNA of the CDR3 is TGCGCCAGCAGCCAATATATCACAGACTCGGACTACAATGAGCAGTTCTTC.

The V and J genes are TRBV27 and TRBJ2-7, with TRBD2 matching 11 bases. CDR3 length: 15 amino acids. The V and J ends lost 7 bases and 2 bases, in that order; junction bases with no gene match: 7. Looked up from germline, CDR1 is MNHEY and CDR2 is SMNVEV (reference sequence). The CDR3 here is CASTLLAGEAYEQYF. CDR3 DNA sequence: TGTGCCAGCACCCTACTAGCGGGGGAGGCCTACGAGCAGTACTTC.

The chain combines TRBV5-5 with TRBJ2-5, with TRBD1 identical over 10 bases. V dropped 4 bases and J dropped 1; count of bases not matched to a gene: 7. The V gene's germline CDR1 is SGHKS and CDR2 YYEKEE (reference sequence). The CDR3 totals 16 residues. CDR3 in amino acids: CASSPRGTGVQETQYF. CDR3 nucleotide sequence: TGTGCCAGCAGCCCCCGTGGGACAGGGGTCCAAGAGACCCAGTACTTC. Full variable domain (remainder filled in from reference TRBV5-5 and TRBJ2-5): DAGVTQSPTHLIKTRGQQVTLRCSPISGHKSVSWYQQVLGQGPQFIFQYYEKEERGRGNFPDRFSARQFPNYSSELNVNALLLGDSALYLCASSPRGTGVQETQYFGPGTRLLVL.

The V and J genes are TRBV9 and TRBJ2-6; no firm D call. Germline-derived CDR1 and CDR2 are SGDLS and YYNGEE. The V and J ends lost 0 bases and 1 base respectively, with 5 bases between them. This CDR3 is built from 15 residues. This CDR3 is CASSVEGSGANVLTF. DNA of the CDR3: TGTGCCAGCAGCGTAGAAGGGTCTGGGGCCAACGTCCTGACTTTC.

This clone was observed once. The chain couples TRBV20-1 to TRBJ2-5; D is unclear. CDR3 length equals 11 residues. Germline lookup yields CDR1 DFQATT and CDR2 SNEGSKA (reference sequence). Deletions cut 4 bases from V and 5 bases from J, with 8 bases between. This chain's CDR3 is CSATSSETQYF. Here the CDR3 DNA reads TGCAGTGCTACCTCATCGGAGACCCAGTACTTC.

The chain has TRBV6-5 and TRBJ2-3; D might be TRBD2 (6 bases). CDR1 and CDR2 from the germline V gene are MNHEY and SVGAGI. This CDR3 contains 14 residues. V gave up 8 bases and J gave up 2 bases, with 14 bases separating them. This CDR3 reads CASERAGFTDTQYF. CDR3 DNA sequence: TGTGCCAGCGAAAGGGCGGGATTCACAGATACGCAGTATTTT.

The chain recombines TRBV6-5 with TRBJ1-2; 9 bases map to TRBD1. The CDR3 sequence is 16 residues long. Trimming at V came to 0 bases and at J to 8 bases, leaving 10 bases not matched to a gene. Germline CDR1 is MNHEY and CDR2 is SVGAGI. The CDR3 is CASSYSGDRVLGGYTF. DNA of the CDR3: TGTGCCAGCAGTTACTCGGGGGACAGGGTTTTAGGAGGCTACACCTTC.

The chain carries TRBV15 and TRBJ2-7, with 8 nucleotides matching TRBD2. The V gene end was trimmed by 6 bases and the J gene end by 6 bases; junction bases not matched to a gene: 10. This CDR3 has 14 amino acids. Germline CDR1 and CDR2: LNHNV and YYDKDF (reference sequence). The CDR3 here is CATSKGLEGGEQYF. The CDR3 DNA reads as TGTGCCACCAGTAAGGGACTAGAAGGTGGCGAGCAGTACTTC.

The chain employs TRBV18 and TRBJ2-1, with 12 nucleotides matching TRBD2. The CDR3 is made up of 15 amino acids. The junction had 2 bases not matched to a gene; V was cut back by 3 bases and J by 5 bases. From germline, CDR1 is KGHSH and CDR2 LQKENI. CDR3 nucleotide sequence: TGTGCCAGCTCACCGCCTAGCGGGGGGGACAATGAGCAGTTCTTC. The encoded protein is CASSPPSGGDNEQFF.

The chain combines TRBV3-1 (or the pseudogene TRBV3-2) with TRBJ1-3; no clear D. The CDR3 has 14 residues. Trimming took off 4 bases at V and 0 bases at J, with 7 bases between the two ends. Germline CDR1 LGHDT, CDR2 YNNKEL (reference sequence). The CDR3 sequence is CASSPINSGNTIYF. The CDR3 DNA sequence: TGTGCCAGCAGCCCTATAAACTCTGGAAACACCATATATTTT.

The rearrangement joins TRBV5-4 to TRBJ2-1, with 11 bases aligning to TRBD2. The junction had 6 bases not matched to a gene; V was cut back by 0 bases and J by 7 bases. The CDR3 extends over 16 amino acids. The germline gives CDR1 SGHNT, CDR2 YYREEE (reference sequence). The chain's CDR3 is CASSLGPGLAENEQFF. In DNA form, the CDR3 reads TGTGCCAGCAGCTTGGGACCGGGACTAGCGGAGAATGAGCAGTTCTTC.

This clone is a singleton in its sample. V is TRBV28 and J is TRBJ2-7; D remains ambiguous. Trimming shortened V by 8 bases and J by 0 bases, and 8 bases separated the two germline ends. Germline V gene data show CDR1 as MDHEN and CDR2 as SYDVKM. The CDR3 is made up of 12 amino acids. The CDR3 protein is CASERNSYEQYF. In nucleotides, the CDR3 is TGTGCCAGCGAACGGAACTCCTACGAGCAGTACTTC.

The chain is built from TRBV5-1 and TRBJ2-5; 8 bases are shared with TRBD1. The CDR3 sequence is 15 residues long. Germline V gene data show CDR1 as SGHRS and CDR2 as YFSETQ. V lost 0 bases and J lost 4; bases outside the gene matches: 5. The CDR3 spells CASSLGPGGSETQYF. The CDR3 DNA sequence: TGCGCCAGCAGCTTGGGGCCAGGGGGCTCAGAGACCCAGTACTTC.

The chain has TRBV5-4 and TRBJ1-1; no clear D. CDR3 length equals 16 residues. The germline V gene encodes CDR1 SGHNT and CDR2 YYREEE (reference sequence). The germline V and J ends were trimmed by 3 bases and 6 bases, with 21 bases remaining between them. CDR3 amino acids: CASSSWVHGNRAEAFF. DNA for the CDR3: TGTGCCAGCAGCTCCTGGGTCCACGGTAACCGGGCTGAAGCTTTCTTT.

The chain joins TRBV9 to TRBJ1-2; D unresolved. CDR1 and CDR2 from the germline V gene are SGDLS and YYNGEE. The V gene lost 0 bases and the J gene lost 4 bases, with 16 bases spanning the gap. The CDR3 loop spans 16 amino acids. The CDR3 region is CASSVGLAAAGYGYTF. CDR3 sequence (DNA): TGTGCCAGCAGCGTAGGGTTGGCGGCAGCGGGCTATGGCTACACCTTC.

The V and J genes are TRBV12-3 or TRBV12-4 and TRBJ1-3; D is unclear. This CDR3 spans 13 amino acids. V was clipped by 6 bases and J by 2 bases, with 8 bases between them. The CDR3, as DNA: TGTGCCAGCAGCCCATCGACTGGAAACACCATATATTTT. Protein: CASSPSTGNTIYF.

The V gene is TRBV29-1, the J gene TRBJ2-2; D not resolved. The germline V and J ends were trimmed by 4 bases and 5 bases, with 11 bases remaining between them. The germline V gene has CDR1 SQVTM and CDR2 ANQGSEA. The CDR3 has 13 residues. This CDR3 reads CSVVPTATGELFF. CDR3 bases: TGCAGCGTTGTCCCCACCGCAACCGGGGAGCTGTTTTTT.

Concerning this clone itself: This sample also contains other DNA sequences that code for the same CDR3. The chain has TRBV9 and TRBJ2-1, with D possibly TRBD2 on 5 matching bases. The CDR3 has 13 residues. The germline V gene has CDR1 SGDLS and CDR2 YYNGEE. V dropped 0 bases and J dropped 5 bases, with 6 bases sitting between them. DNA for the CDR3: TGTGCCAGCAGCGTAGGGACTCACAATGAGCAGTTCTTC. Its protein product is CASSVGTHNEQFF.

The chain employs TRBV5-1 and TRBJ2-5; D ambiguous. V lost 4 bases and J lost 3, with 13 bases in between. Germline assignment: CDR1 SGHRS and CDR2 YFSETQ. This CDR3 is built from 14 residues. CDR3 residues: CASSLAVGKETQYF. The CDR3 DNA reads TGCGCCAGCAGCCTGGCCGTGGGAAAAGAGACCCAGTACTTC.

This clone showed up just once. The chain links TRBV24-1 to TRBJ1-5, with 7 bases fitting TRBD1. Trimming removed 4 bases from V and 9 bases from J; junction bases left unmatched: 8. From germline, CDR1 is KGHDR and CDR2 SFDVKD. This CDR3 comprises 14 residues. The CDR3 DNA reads as TGTGCCACCAGTGACCGGGACAGCCCTCGGCCCCAGCATTTT. Amino acids: CATSDRDSPRPQHF.